Detailed here is one TCR beta chain. The target antigen is unknown. The record originates from a study of shared clonotypes between healthy human individuals. This CDR3 is 14 amino acids long. Between the trimmed V and J ends, which lost 3 bases and 6 bases, there was a span of 12 bases. Germline-derived CDR1 and CDR2 are MDHEN and SYDVKM. Study conclusions and caveats: Expectations were that clonotype sharing among donors would be affected by sequencing depth. Rarefaction demonstrated incomplete sorted-subset sequencing despite large depth.

Produced via immunoSEQ multiplex PCR; TCRdb's table is partial and in-frame only. The table lists over 2 million clones, approximately 90% of them singletons. The sequencing sample was made of naive CD4+ T cells from PBMCs. Subset in this sample: CD45RA+ positively selected. The rearrangement links TRBV28 to TRBJ1-5; weak D call: TRBD1 (6 bases). This clonotype was obtained from a man aged 18 to 30 in good health. Some clones in this sample may be carry-over from other donors' samples. CDR3 protein: CASSFGGFSQPQHF. The CDR3 DNA reads as TGTGCCAGCAGTTTCGGGGGCTTCTCTCAGCCCCAGCATTTT.